One sample yielded the 3 T cell receptor beta chains listed below, sequenced in a study of CD8 T cells in Susac syndrome. cDNA came from approximately 0.5 to 1 ug RNA primed by random hexamers. TCRdb redid the calling of the immunoSEQ multiplex PCR reads with MiXCR, one entry per CDR3 protein. The sample holds a few hundred thousand distinct CDR3 sequences, about 90% seen once. Sequenced material: CD4+ T cells from PBMCs. These receptors all stem from a human donor with multiple sclerosis.

The chain is built from TRBV7-3 and TRBJ2-2; TRBD1 matches at 10 bases. This CDR3 contains 15 residues. The trim removed 5 bases at V and 1 base at J, leaving 1 base unmatched. Germline CDR1 SGHTA, CDR2 FQGTGA. The CDR3 coding sequence is TGTGCCAGCAGCGGGACAGGGGTGAACACCGGGGAGCTGTTTTTT. This codes for CASSGTGVNTGELFF. Looking up the rest from reference TRBV7-3 and TRBJ2-2 gives the full variable domain: GAGVSQTPSNKVTEKGKYVELRCDPISGHTALYWYRQSLGQGPEFLIYFQGTGAADDSGLPNDRFFAVRPEGSVSTLKIQRTERGDSAVYLCASSGTGVNTGELFFGEGSRLTVL.

CDR3 nucleotides: TGTGCCAGCAGTGGCCCCCTTGGTCTAGGGCCACGAGTCACGCACAATCAGCCCCAGCATTTT. Encoded protein: CASSGPLGLGPRVTHNQPQHF. The genes are TRBV6-1 and TRBJ1-5, with D uncertain. V dropped 4 bases and J dropped 3 bases, with 31 bases sitting between them. Germline lookup yields CDR1 MNHNS and CDR2 SASEGT. The CDR3 totals 21 residues.

This clonotype was detected only a few times. CDR3 region: CASSRREGRRNEQYF. The CDR3 DNA sequence: TGTGCCAGCAGCCGAAGGGAGGGTCGTCGGAACGAGCAGTACTTC. The gene calls are TRBV14 and TRBJ2-7; 7 positions match TRBD2. The CDR3 consists of 15 residues. J gave up 5 bases and V 4 bases, and 11 bases lay outside the gene matches. In germline, CDR1 is SGHDN, CDR2 FVKESK.